This T cell receptor beta chain was obtained from a study of beta chain features in type 1 diabetes. Study background: Similarity in age, gender and cell yields was seen between patients and healthy donors.

This clone has a handful of counts. Expressed TCRB transcripts were sequenced after all isolated RNA was converted to cDNA. Assay used: immunoSEQ multiplex PCR; TCRdb lists only in-frame clones, some missing. The sample consists of around 400,000 clones, about 12% of them appearing once. Each of the CD4+ naive, central memory, regulatory and stem cell-like memory populations was sorted via CD45RO/CCR7/CD25/CD127/CD95/CD27. The CDR3 runs to 15 residues. The germline gives CDR1 LGHNA, CDR2 YSLEER. Trimming removed 2 bases at V and 4 bases at J, with 15 bases between. This sequence joins TRBV4-3 and TRBJ2-7; the D gene is possibly TRBD2 (5 bases). The specimen sequenced was naive CD4+ T cells from blood. This clonotype was sampled from a man younger than 35 in good health. In nucleotides, the CDR3 is TGCGCCAGCAGCCAATACCCGTTCGGAGGTTACGAGCAGTACTTC. Protein product: CASSQYPFGGYEQYF.